This T cell receptor beta chain was sequenced for a study of T cell repertoires in cytomegalovirus infection. Study overall: Public TCR beta signatures provided an indication of both CMV infection and a matching HLA type. Notes on the study in general: People with CMV and the relevant HLA were identified by cumulative public TCR beta family frequency.

TCRdb re-called the reads with MiXCR, one entry per CDR3 protein. The data show over 120,000 distinct CDR3 sequences, 32% seen once. This clonotype was seen more than once but under ten times. Its antigen is unknown. The CDR3 is 12 residues long. V was shortened by 7 bases and J by 5 bases, with 8 bases between the two germline ends. The chain has TRBV12-3 or TRBV12-4 and TRBJ2-2; perhaps TRBD1 as D (6 bases). The sample in question was CD8+ T cells from cultured PBMCs, obtained from culture after CMV antigen stimulation. This TCR was recovered from a human donor in good health (CMV status not recorded). Some clones in this sample may be carry-over from other donors' samples. The CDR3 bases are TGTGCCAGCACGCAGGGGACCGGGGAGCTGTTTTTT. Translated, it gives CASTQGTGELFF.